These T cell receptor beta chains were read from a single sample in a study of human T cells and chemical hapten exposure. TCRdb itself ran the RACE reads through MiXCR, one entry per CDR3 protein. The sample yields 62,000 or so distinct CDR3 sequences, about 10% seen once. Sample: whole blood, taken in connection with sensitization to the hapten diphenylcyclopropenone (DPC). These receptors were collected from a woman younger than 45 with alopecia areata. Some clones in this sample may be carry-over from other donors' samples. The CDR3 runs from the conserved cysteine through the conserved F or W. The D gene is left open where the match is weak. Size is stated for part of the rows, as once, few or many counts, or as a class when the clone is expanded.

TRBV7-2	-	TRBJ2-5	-	CASSFLQIHQETQYF	TGTGCCAGCAGCTTTCTTCAGATACACCAAGAGACCCAGTACTTC
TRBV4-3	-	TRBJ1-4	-	CASSHRPTSTNEKLFF	TGCGCCAGCAGCCACCGTCCGACATCGACTAATGAAAAACTGTTTTTT
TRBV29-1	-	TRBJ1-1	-	CSVSRVTVEAFF	TGCAGCGTTTCCAGGGTAACAGTTGAAGCTTTCTTT
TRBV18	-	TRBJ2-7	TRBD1	CASSRNSGQGYVQYF	TGTGCCAGCTCACGGAACTCGGGACAGGGATACGTGCAGTACTTC
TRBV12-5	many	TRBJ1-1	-	CASKAKDTEAFF	TGTGCTAGTAAAGCGAAGGACACTGAAGCTTTCTTT
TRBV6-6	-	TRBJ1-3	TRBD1	CASSYSTTGAGNTIYF	TGTGCCAGCAGTTACTCTACGACAGGGGCTGGAAACACCATATATTTT
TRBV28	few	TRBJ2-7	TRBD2	CASSMMTSGGFEQYF	TGTGCCAGCAGCATGATGACTAGCGGGGGATTCGAGCAGTACTTC
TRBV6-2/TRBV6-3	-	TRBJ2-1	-	CASSYDGRGNEQFF	TGTGCCAGCAGTTACGACGGGAGAGGTAATGAGCAGTTCTTC
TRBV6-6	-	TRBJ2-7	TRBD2	CASSYPGRGSYEQYF	TGTGCCAGCAGTTACCCAGGGAGGGGTTCCTACGAGCAGTACTTC
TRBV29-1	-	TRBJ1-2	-	CSVAAAPNYGYTF	TGCAGCGTTGCGGCAGCCCCTAACTATGGCTACACCTTC
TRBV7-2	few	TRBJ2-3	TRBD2	CASSLIAGGGDTQYF	TGTGCCAGCAGCCTCATAGCGGGGGGCGGAGATACGCAGTATTTT
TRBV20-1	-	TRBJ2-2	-	CSARDHANTGELFF	TGCAGTGCTAGAGATCACGCGAACACCGGGGAGCTGTTTTTT
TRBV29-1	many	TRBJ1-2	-	CSVVGMAGTNYGYTF	TGCAGCGTTGTCGGAATGGCAGGAACTAACTATGGCTACACCTTC
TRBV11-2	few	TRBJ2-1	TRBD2	CASSLGSSGTLNEQFF	TGTGCCAGCAGCTTAGGTTCTAGCGGGACCCTCAATGAGCAGTTCTTC
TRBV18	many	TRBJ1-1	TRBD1	CASSPLGTAMNTEAFF	TGTGCCAGCTCACCTCTCGGGACAGCCATGAACACTGAAGCTTTCTTT
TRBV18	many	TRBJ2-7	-	CASSPSGPPNEQYF	TGTGCCAGCTCACCTTCAGGGCCCCCCAACGAGCAGTACTTC
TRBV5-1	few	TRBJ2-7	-	CASSLAGLTGPTYEQYF	TGCGCCAGCAGCTTGGCGGGCCTTACAGGACCGACCTACGAGCAGTACTTC
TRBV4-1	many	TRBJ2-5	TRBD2	CASRALAGGRETQYF	TGCGCCAGCAGGGCTTTAGCGGGAGGCCGAGAGACCCAGTACTTC
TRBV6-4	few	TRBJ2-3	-	CASSLVYTDTQYF	TGTGCCAGTTCGCTGGTCTACACAGATACGCAGTATTTT
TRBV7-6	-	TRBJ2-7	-	CASSLEGALVGEQYF	TGTGCCAGCAGCTTAGAAGGGGCCTTGGTAGGCGAGCAGTACTTC
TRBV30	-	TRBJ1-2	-	CAWSYRQIYGYTF	TGTGCCTGGAGTTATAGGCAGATCTATGGCTACACCTTC
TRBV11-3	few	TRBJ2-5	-	CASSPGPGETQYF	TGTGCCAGCAGCCCCGGGCCGGGAGAGACCCAGTACTTC
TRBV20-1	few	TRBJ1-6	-	CSVRSGGNSPLHF	TGCAGTGTTCGGTCGGGGGGAAATTCACCCCTCCACTTT
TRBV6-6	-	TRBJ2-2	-	CASRPSTGYNTGELFF	TGTGCCAGCAGGCCCTCGACAGGCTACAACACCGGGGAGCTGTTTTTT
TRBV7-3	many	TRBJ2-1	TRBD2	CASSPAGVMYEQFF	TGTGCCAGCAGCCCAGCGGGAGTAATGTATGAGCAGTTCTTC
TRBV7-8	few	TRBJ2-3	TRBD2	CASSLGFGLAGTDTQYF	TGTGCCAGCAGCTTAGGGTTCGGTCTAGCGGGCACAGATACGCAGTATTTT
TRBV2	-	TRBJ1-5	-	CASSDRSQPQHF	TGTGCCAGCAGTGATCGGAGTCAGCCCCAGCATTTT
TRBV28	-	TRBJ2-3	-	CASSLPKPDTQYF	TGTGCCAGCAGTCTCCCAAAACCAGATACGCAGTATTTT
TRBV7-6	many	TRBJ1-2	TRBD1	CASSSYRGGYTF	TGTGCCAGCAGCTCATACAGGGGTGGCTACACCTTC
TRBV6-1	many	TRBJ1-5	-	CASAGAGNQPQHF	TGTGCCAGCGCTGGGGCTGGCAATCAGCCCCAGCATTTT
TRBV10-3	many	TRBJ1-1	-	CAISEMGGNTEAFF	TGTGCCATCAGTGAGATGGGGGGGAACACTGAAGCTTTCTTT
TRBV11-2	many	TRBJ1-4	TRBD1	CASSRTGVNEKLFF	TGTGCCAGCAGCAGGACAGGGGTCAATGAAAAACTGTTTTTT
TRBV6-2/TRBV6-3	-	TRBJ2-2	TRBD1	CASSPRQGRTDTGELFF	TGTGCCAGCAGTCCTCGACAGGGTCGAACGGACACCGGGGAGCTGTTTTTT
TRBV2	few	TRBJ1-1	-	CASRGQRNTEAFF	TGTGCCAGCAGAGGACAGAGGAACACTGAAGCTTTCTTT
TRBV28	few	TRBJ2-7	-	CASSPTGISYEQYF	TGTGCCAGCAGCCCCACGGGAATCTCCTACGAGCAGTACTTC
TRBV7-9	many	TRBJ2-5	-	CASSLGILDWTQYF	TGTGCCAGCAGCTTAGGAATACTAGACTGGACCCAGTACTTC
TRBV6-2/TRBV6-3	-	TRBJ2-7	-	CASRRNVGEQYF	TGTGCCAGCAGGAGGAACGTTGGGGAGCAGTACTTC
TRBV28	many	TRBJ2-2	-	CASSLLPGGELFF	TGTGCCAGCAGTTTGTTGCCGGGCGGGGAGCTGTTTTTT
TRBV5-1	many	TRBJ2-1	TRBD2	CASSSVGRDYNEQFF	TGCGCCAGCAGCTCCGTCGGGAGGGATTACAATGAGCAGTTCTTC
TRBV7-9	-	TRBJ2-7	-	CASSSPDTSYIAEQYF	TGTGCCAGCAGCTCCCCCGACACGTCGTATATAGCCGAGCAGTACTTC
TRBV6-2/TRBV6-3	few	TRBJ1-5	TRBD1	CASSYDRVQPQHF	TGTGCCAGCAGTTACGACAGGGTCCAGCCCCAGCATTTT
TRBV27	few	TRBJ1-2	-	CASRDSPRQRGYTF	TGTGCCAGCAGAGACAGCCCCCGACAGAGGGGCTACACCTTC
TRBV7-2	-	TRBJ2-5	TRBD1	CASSAHRGRDETQYF	TGTGCCAGCAGCGCCCACAGGGGGCGAGATGAGACCCAGTACTTC
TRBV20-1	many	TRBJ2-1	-	CSALRIRRARGEQFF	TGCAGTGCCCTTCGGATACGGAGGGCCCGGGGTGAGCAGTTCTTC
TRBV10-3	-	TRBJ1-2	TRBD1	CAISRDRGPNYGYTF	TGTGCCATCAGTCGCGACAGGGGCCCTAACTATGGCTACACCTTC
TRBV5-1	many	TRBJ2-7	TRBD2	CASSSQGWTSGIYEQYF	TGCGCCAGCAGCTCCCAGGGTTGGACTAGCGGGATCTACGAGCAGTACTTC
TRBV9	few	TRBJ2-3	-	CASSGGVSGLTDTQYF	TGTGCCAGCAGCGGAGGGGTCTCCGGACTCACAGATACGCAGTATTTT
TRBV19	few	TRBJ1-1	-	CASIPRGSDTEAFF	TGTGCCAGCATCCCCCGGGGGTCGGACACTGAAGCTTTCTTT